This paragraph covers one TCR beta chain sequence. The sample belongs to a study of T cell responses to AZD1222 COVID-19 vaccine. Profiling relied on immunoSEQ multiplex PCR, and the TCRdb table lists in-frame clones only, not all of them. The sample includes over 120,000 clones, 92% seen only once; the top ten take about 5%. Trimming removed 5 bases from V and 8 bases from J; junction bases left unmatched: 10. CDR1 is MNHEY and CDR2 is SMNVEV in the germline V gene (reference sequence). CDR3 length: 14 residues. This specimen consisted of peripheral blood, obtained on day 0 of AZD1222 vaccination. The rearrangement uses TRBV27 and TRBJ1-2, with 8 bases aligning to TRBD1. This TCR derives from an adult in good health. CDR3 amino acids: CASSPHGQGGGYTF. CDR3 coding DNA: TGTGCCAGCAGTCCCCACGGACAGGGCGGCGGCTACACCTTC.